This T cell receptor (beta chain) came from a study of tumor and adjacent non-tumor tissue in lung cancer. The library came from three nested PCR rounds adapted from ARM-PCR protocols. TCRdb redid the calling of the multiplex PCR reads with MiXCR, one entry per CDR3 protein. The data contain 68,000 or so distinct CDR3 sequences, just under 60% of them singletons. The CDR3 length is 15 residues. Trimming removed 1 base at V and 8 bases at J, with 15 bases between. Germline values: CDR1 MDHEN, CDR2 SYDVKM. No cell sorting was done before RNA was extracted from the tissue. This chain connects TRBV28 to TRBJ1-5; D unclear. The sample comprised lung tumor tissue. The clonotype originates from a man over 45 with non-small cell lung cancer. Here the CDR3 DNA reads TGTGCCAGCAGTTTATCCTTAGGGAGGGATGAGCCCCAGCATTTT. Translating it yields CASSLSLGRDEPQHF. The variable domain in full, completed from reference TRBV28 and TRBJ1-5, reads DVKVTQSSRYLVKRTGEKVFLECVQDMDHENMFWYRQDPGLGLRLIYFSYDVKMKEKGDIPEGYSVSREKKERFSLILESASTNQTSMYLCASSLSLGRDEPQHFGDGTRLSIL.